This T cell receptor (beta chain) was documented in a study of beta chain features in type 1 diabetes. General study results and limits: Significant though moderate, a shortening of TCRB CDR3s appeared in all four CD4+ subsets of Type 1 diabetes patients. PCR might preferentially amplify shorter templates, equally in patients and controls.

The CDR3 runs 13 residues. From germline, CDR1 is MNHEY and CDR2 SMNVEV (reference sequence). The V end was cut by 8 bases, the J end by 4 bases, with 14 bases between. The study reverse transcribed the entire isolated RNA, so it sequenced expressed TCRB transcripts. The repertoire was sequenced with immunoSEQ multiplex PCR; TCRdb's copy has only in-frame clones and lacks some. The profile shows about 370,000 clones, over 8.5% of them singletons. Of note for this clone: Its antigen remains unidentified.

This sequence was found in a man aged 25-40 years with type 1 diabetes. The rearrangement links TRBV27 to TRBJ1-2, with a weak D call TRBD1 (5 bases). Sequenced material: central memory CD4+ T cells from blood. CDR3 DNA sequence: TGTGCCAGCTCTGGGGGTCGGTCCTATGGCTACACCTTC. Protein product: CASSGGRSYGYTF.